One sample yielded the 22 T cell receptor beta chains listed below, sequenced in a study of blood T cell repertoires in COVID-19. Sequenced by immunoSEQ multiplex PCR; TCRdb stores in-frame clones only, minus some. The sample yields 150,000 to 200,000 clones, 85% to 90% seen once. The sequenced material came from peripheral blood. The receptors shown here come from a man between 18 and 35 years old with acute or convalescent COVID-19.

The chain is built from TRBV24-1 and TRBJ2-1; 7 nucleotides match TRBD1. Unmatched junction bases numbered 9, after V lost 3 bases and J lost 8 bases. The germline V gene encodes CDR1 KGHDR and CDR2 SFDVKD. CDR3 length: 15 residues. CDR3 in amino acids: CATSDRGRGTHEQFF. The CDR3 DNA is TGTGCCACCAGTGATAGGGGCAGGGGGACCCATGAGCAGTTCTTC.

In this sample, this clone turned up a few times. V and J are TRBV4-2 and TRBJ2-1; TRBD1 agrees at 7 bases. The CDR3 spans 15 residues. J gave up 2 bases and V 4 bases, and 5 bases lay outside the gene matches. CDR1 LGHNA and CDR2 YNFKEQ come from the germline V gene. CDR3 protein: CASSRETGPYNEQFF. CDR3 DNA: TGTGCCAGCAGCCGAGAGACAGGGCCCTACAATGAGCAGTTCTTC.

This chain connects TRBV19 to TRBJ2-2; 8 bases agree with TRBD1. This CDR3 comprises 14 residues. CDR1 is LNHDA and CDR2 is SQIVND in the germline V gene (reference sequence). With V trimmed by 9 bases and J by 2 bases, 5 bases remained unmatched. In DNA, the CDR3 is TGTGCCAGCCGACAGGGGACAAACACCGGGGAGCTGTTTTTT. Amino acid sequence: CASRQGTNTGELFF.

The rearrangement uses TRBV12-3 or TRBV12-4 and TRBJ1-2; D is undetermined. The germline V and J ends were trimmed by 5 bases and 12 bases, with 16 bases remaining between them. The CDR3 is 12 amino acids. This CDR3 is CASSPTDRLDTF. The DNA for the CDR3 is TGTGCCAGCAGTCCAACAGATAGGCTGGACACCTTC.

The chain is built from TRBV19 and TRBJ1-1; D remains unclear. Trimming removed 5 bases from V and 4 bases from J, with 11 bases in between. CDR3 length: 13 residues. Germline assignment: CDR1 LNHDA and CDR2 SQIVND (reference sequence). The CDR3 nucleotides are TGTGCCAGTAGTTCCTCCGCGAGCACTGAAGCTTTCTTT. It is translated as CASSSSASTEAFF.

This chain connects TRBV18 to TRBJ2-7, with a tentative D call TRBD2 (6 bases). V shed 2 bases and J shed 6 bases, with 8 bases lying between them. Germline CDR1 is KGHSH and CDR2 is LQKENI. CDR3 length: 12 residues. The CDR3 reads CASSPLEGEQYF. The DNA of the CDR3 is TGTGCCAGCTCACCATTGGAGGGCGAGCAGTACTTC.

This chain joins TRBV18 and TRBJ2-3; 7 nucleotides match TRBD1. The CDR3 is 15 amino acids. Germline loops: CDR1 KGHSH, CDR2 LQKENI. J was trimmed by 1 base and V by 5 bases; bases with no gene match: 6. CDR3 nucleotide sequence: TGTGCCAGCTCAGAATTCACAGGGGGCACAGATACGCAGTATTTT. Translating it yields CASSEFTGGTDTQYF.

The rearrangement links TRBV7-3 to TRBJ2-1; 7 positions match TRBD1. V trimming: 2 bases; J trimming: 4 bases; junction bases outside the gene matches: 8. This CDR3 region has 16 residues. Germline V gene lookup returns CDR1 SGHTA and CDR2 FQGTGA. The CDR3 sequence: CASSLFAGGIYNEQFF. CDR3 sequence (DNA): TGTGCCAGCAGCTTATTCGCAGGGGGAATATACAATGAGCAGTTCTTC.

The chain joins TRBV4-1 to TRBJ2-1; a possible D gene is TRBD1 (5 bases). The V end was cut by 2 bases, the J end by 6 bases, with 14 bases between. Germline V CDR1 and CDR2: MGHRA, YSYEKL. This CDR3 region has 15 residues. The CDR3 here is CASSQHPPGPNEQFF. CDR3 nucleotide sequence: TGCGCCAGCAGCCAACACCCCCCAGGGCCCAATGAGCAGTTCTTC.

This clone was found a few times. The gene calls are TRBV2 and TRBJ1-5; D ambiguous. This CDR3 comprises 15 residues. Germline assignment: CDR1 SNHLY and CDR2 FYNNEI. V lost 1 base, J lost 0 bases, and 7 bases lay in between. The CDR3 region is CASSEGRVSNQPQHF. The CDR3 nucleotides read TGTGCCAGCAGTGAAGGGAGGGTTAGCAATCAGCCCCAGCATTTT.

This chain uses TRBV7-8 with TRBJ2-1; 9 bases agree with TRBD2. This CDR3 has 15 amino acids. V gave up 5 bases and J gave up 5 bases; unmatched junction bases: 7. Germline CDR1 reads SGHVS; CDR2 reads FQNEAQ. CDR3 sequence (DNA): TGTGCCAGCAGCCCCACTAGCGGGTATAACAATGAGCAGTTCTTC. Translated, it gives CASSPTSGYNNEQFF.

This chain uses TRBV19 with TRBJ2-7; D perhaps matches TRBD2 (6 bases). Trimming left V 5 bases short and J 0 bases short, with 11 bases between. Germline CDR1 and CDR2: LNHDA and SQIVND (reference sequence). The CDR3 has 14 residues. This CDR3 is CASSSGTSSYEQYF. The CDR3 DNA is TGTGCCAGTAGTTCCGGGACTTCCTCCTACGAGCAGTACTTC. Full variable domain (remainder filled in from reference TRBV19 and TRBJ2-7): DGGITQSPKYLFRKEGQNVTLSCEQNLNHDAMYWYRQDPGQGLRLIYYSQIVNDFQKGDIAEGYSVSREKKESFPLTVTSAQKNPTAFYLCASSSGTSSYEQYFGPGTRLTVT.

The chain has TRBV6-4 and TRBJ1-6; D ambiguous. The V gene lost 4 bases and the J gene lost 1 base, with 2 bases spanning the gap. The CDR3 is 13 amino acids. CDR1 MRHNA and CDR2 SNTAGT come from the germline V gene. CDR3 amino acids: CASSASYNSPLHF. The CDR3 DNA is TGTGCCAGCAGTGCGTCCTATAATTCACCCCTCCACTTT.

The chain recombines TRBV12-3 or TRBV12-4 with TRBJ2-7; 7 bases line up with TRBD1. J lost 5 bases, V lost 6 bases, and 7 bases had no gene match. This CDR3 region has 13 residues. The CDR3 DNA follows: TGTGCCAGCAGCCACAGGGGTGGCCACGAGCAGTACTTC. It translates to CASSHRGGHEQYF.

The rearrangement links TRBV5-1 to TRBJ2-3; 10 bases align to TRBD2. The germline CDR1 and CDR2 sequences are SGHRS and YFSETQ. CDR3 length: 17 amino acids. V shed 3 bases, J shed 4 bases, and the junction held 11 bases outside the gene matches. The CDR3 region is CASSSGLSGGAADTQYF. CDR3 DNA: TGCGCCAGCAGCTCGGGGTTGAGCGGGGGGGCTGCAGATACGCAGTATTTT.

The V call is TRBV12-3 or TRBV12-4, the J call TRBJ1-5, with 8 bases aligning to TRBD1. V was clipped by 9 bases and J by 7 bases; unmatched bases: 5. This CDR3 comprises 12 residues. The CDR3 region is CASSQGAQPQHF. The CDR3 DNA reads TGTGCCAGTTCCCAGGGGGCCCAGCCCCAGCATTTT.

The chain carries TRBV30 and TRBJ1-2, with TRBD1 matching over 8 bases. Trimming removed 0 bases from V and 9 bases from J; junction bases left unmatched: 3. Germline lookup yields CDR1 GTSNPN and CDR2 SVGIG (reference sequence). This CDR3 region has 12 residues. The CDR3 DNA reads TGTGCCTGGAGTGTGCAGGGGGCTCGCTACACCTTC. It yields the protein CAWSVQGARYTF.

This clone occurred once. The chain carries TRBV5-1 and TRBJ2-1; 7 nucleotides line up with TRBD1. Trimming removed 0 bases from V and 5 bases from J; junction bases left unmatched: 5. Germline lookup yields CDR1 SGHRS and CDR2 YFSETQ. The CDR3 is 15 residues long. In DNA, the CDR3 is TGCGCCAGCAGCTTGGGAGGGGGCCACCACAATGAGCAGTTCTTC. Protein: CASSLGGGHHNEQFF.

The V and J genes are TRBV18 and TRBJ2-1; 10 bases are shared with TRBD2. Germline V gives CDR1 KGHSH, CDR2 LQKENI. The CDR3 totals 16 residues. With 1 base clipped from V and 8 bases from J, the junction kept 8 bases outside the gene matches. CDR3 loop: CASSPRSGGGRDEQFF. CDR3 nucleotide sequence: TGTGCCAGCTCACCACGGAGCGGGGGGGGCAGGGATGAGCAGTTCTTC.

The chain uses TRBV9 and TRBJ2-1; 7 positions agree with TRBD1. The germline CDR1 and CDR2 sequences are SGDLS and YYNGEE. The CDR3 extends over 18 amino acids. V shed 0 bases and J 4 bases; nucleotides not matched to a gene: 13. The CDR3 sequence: CASSVEVWAGGSYNEQFF. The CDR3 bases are TGTGCCAGCAGCGTAGAGGTTTGGGCAGGGGGATCATACAATGAGCAGTTCTTC.

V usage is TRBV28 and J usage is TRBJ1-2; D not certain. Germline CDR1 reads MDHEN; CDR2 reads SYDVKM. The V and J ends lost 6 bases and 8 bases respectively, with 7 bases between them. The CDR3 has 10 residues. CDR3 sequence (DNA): TGTGCCAGCAGCCGGAGGGGCTACACCTTC. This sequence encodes CASSRRGYTF.

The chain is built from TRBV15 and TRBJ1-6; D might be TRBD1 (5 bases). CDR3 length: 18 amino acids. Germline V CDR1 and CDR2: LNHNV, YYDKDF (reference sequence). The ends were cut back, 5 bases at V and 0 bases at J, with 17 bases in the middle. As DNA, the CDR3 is TGTGCCACCAGCCTTCCGGGACTCCAAAGCTCCTATAATTCACCCCTCCACTTT. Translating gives CATSLPGLQSSYNSPLHF.